This entry features one T cell receptor (beta chain) sequence. The antigen remains undetermined. V shed 7 bases and J shed 0 bases, with 10 bases lying between them. The germline V gene has CDR1 LNHDA and CDR2 SQIVND (reference sequence). This CDR3 region has 14 residues. With 60 Vbeta and 13 Jbeta primers, the PCR was carried out. Sequencing was performed with immunoSEQ multiplex PCR; in TCRdb, only in-frame clones are kept and a portion is missing. The sample includes 110,000 to 150,000 clones, 70% to 85% of them seen just once. These data are taken from a study of cytomegalovirus exposure and HLA in healthy donors. Study-wide results and caveats: An analysis that was carried out later associated some 17,000 TCR beta sequences with HLA alleles at 0.05 false discovery rate.

The chain employs TRBV19 and TRBJ2-4, with D perhaps matching TRBD2 (5 bases). The sample consisted of PBMCs. The clonotype was recovered from a woman between 55 and 75 years old in good health and CMV-seropositive. CDR3 loop: CASTERLAKNIQYF. The DNA of the CDR3 is TGTGCCAGTACGGAGCGGCTAGCCAAAAACATTCAGTACTTC.